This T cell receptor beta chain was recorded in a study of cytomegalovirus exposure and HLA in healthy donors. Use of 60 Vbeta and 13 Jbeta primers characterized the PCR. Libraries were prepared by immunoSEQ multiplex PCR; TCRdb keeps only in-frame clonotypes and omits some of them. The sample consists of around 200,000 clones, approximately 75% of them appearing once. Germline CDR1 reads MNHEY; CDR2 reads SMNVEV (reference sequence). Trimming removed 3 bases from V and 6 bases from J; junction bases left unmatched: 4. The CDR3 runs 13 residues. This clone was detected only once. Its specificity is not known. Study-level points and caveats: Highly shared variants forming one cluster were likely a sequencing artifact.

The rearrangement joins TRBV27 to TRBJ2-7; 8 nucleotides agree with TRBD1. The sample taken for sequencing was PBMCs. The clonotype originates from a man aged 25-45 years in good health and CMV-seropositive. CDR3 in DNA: TGTGCCAGCAGTTTCTCCACAGGGGGCGAGCAGTACTTC. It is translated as CASSFSTGGEQYF.